This passage covers 4 T cell receptor beta chains from one sample sequenced in a study of CD8 T cells in Susac syndrome. Random hexamers were used to reverse transcribe an amount of about 0.5 to 1 ug RNA. One entry per CDR3 protein results from TCRdb running MiXCR on the immunoSEQ multiplex PCR reads. The sample has almost 450,000 distinct CDR3 sequences; roughly 85% are singletons. Material for sequencing was CD8+ T cells from PBMCs. These receptors all stem from a human donor with multiple sclerosis.

For the CDR3, the DNA is TGCGCCAGCAGCTTTATCAGGGTTCCTCAGCCCCAGCATTTT. Translating it yields CASSFIRVPQPQHF. This rearrangement joins TRBV5-1 to TRBJ1-5; D is possibly TRBD1 (5 bases). Germline lookup yields CDR1 SGHRS and CDR2 YFSETQ. The CDR3 sequence is 14 residues long. Trimming shortened V by 2 bases and J by 6 bases, and 12 bases separated the two germline ends.

The J gene is TRBJ1-2, the V gene TRBV27; TRBD1 agrees at 8 bases. The CDR3 is 15 residues long. V shed 4 bases, J shed 5 bases, and the junction held 9 bases outside the gene matches. The germline CDR1 and CDR2 sequences are MNHEY and SMNVEV (reference sequence). CDR3 nucleotides: TGTGCCAGCAGTTCCTCTCAGGGGGCGGTTTATGGCTACACCTTC. Translation gives CASSSSQGAVYGYTF.

This chain links TRBV9 with TRBJ1-4, with 9 bases identical to TRBD1. V lost 1 base and J lost 8; bases outside the gene matches: 6. This CDR3 spans 15 amino acids. CDR1 and CDR2 from the germline V gene are SGDLS and YYNGEE. CDR3: CASSVPGQGEEKLFF. The CDR3 DNA is TGTGCCAGCAGCGTACCGGGACAGGGAGAGGAAAAACTGTTTTTT.

The chain is built from TRBV29-1 and TRBJ1-2; D remains unclear. V was clipped by 4 bases and J by 3 bases, with 21 bases between them. Germline values: CDR1 SQVTM, CDR2 ANQGSEA. The CDR3 loop spans 16 amino acids. Here the CDR3 reads CSVAPPVFGGHYGYTF. The CDR3 nucleotides are TGCAGCGTTGCACCCCCAGTTTTCGGCGGTCACTATGGCTACACCTTC.